These 28 T cell receptor beta chains originate from one sample sequenced in a study of CD8+CD57+ T cells in acquired aplastic anemia. All patients picked for sequencing had shown, by flow cytometry, an expansion of CD8+CD57+ cells. CDR3 and TCR beta VDJ profiling relied on genomic DNA as the template. TCRdb analysed the reads with MiXCR anew, one entry per CDR3 protein. Of some 200,000 distinct CDR3 sequences listed, about half are singletons. Sequencing input: sorted CD4+, CD8+, or CD8+CD57+ T cells (not recorded which) from PBMCs. The receptors stem from a human donor with aplastic anemia.

This clonotype has a count of ten or more. DNA of the CDR3: TGTGCCAGTAGTCCGGGGACAGGGTTTCAGCCCCAGCATTTT. This sequence encodes CASSPGTGFQPQHF. The V call is TRBV19, the J call TRBJ1-5, with 9 bases matching TRBD1. Trimming took 5 bases from V and 6 from J; bases not matched to a gene: 5. The CDR3 totals 14 residues. Per germline, CDR1 LNHDA and CDR2 SQIVND (reference sequence).

This clonotype was observed a handful of times. This chain joins TRBV10-3 and TRBJ1-1, with 7 bases that match TRBD1. From germline, CDR1 is ENHRY and CDR2 SYGVKD. Trimming removed 7 bases from V and 1 base from J; junction bases left unmatched: 3. The CDR3 covers 13 residues. The CDR3 here is CAITGTENTEAFF. CDR3 coding DNA: TGTGCCATCACCGGGACAGAGAACACTGAAGCTTTCTTT.

The chain links TRBV2 to TRBJ1-2; 8 nucleotides line up with TRBD1. V trimming: 6 bases; J trimming: 9 bases; junction bases outside the gene matches: 6. Per the germline V gene, CDR1 is SNHLY and CDR2 is FYNNEI. This CDR3 contains 12 residues. Written as DNA, the CDR3 is TGTGCCAGCAGAGAGGACAGGGCTAGCTACACCTTC. Translated, it gives CASREDRASYTF.

The genes are TRBV20-1 and TRBJ2-3, with 8 bases aligning to TRBD2. The germline V gene has CDR1 DFQATT and CDR2 SNEGSKA (reference sequence). The V segment lost 6 bases and the J segment 9 bases; nucleotides outside the gene matches: 17. This CDR3 has 15 residues. CDR3 sequence: CSANPLGSGIETQYF. CDR3 bases: TGCAGTGCCAACCCCCTGGGTAGCGGGATCGAAACGCAGTATTTT.

J is TRBJ2-4 and V is TRBV6-5; D tentatively fits TRBD1 or TRBD2 (5 bases each). The germline gives CDR1 MNHEY, CDR2 SVGAGI. This CDR3 has 15 residues. The V end lost 2 bases, the J end lost 1 base, and 9 bases lay between the germline ends. The CDR3 region has the DNA TGTGCCAGCAGTTACGAGGGGTCCGCCAAAAACATTCAGTACTTC. It is translated as CASSYEGSAKNIQYF.

This chain connects TRBV29-1 to TRBJ1-1; possible D gene TRBD1, 6 bases. Germline lookup yields CDR1 SQVTM and CDR2 ANQGSEA. CDR3 length: 11 amino acids. The CDR3 here is CSHREDTEAFF. Here the CDR3 DNA reads TGCAGTCACAGGGAAGACACTGAAGCTTTCTTT.

The chain is built from TRBV29-1 and TRBJ2-2; 7 bases fit TRBD1. This CDR3 comprises 13 residues. The V and J ends lost 6 bases and 5 bases, in that order; junction bases with no gene match: 6. Germline V gene data show CDR1 as SQVTM and CDR2 as ANQGSEA. The CDR3 sequence is CSVKTGRTGELFF. DNA of the CDR3: TGCAGCGTCAAGACAGGGAGAACCGGGGAGCTGTTTTTT.

Many counts were recorded for this clonotype. V is TRBV19 and J is TRBJ2-1; D is ambiguous. The length of the CDR3 is 13 residues. V was pared by 5 bases and J by 7 bases, with 12 bases between. The germline V gene has CDR1 LNHDA and CDR2 SQIVND (reference sequence). CDR3 residues: CASSSRPGNEQFF. In DNA form, the CDR3 reads TGTGCCAGTAGTTCCCGACCGGGTAATGAGCAGTTCTTC.

Points on this clonotype: The junction departs from the called germline gene at one end, perhaps through a read error. The CDR3 nucleotides read TGTGCCAGCAGTGCCGGATGGGGCTCCTACGAGCAATACTTC. It codes for CASSAGWGSYEQYF. The chain recombines TRBV2 with TRBJ2-7; a weak D match, TRBD1 (5 bases). CDR3 length: 14 amino acids. Germline V gives CDR1 SNHLY, CDR2 FYNNEI.

This chain connects TRBV28 to TRBJ2-2, with no clear D. CDR3 length equals 12 residues. The germline V and J ends were trimmed by 3 bases and 3 bases, with 2 bases remaining between them. CDR1 is MDHEN, CDR2 SYDVKM, per germline. CDR3 sequence reads: CASSFYTGELFF. Here the CDR3 DNA reads TGTGCCAGCAGTTTTTACACCGGGGAGCTGTTTTTT.

This clonotype came up many times. The chain has TRBV10-3 and TRBJ1-5, with D perhaps matching TRBD1 (6 bases). The CDR3 spans 14 residues. V was trimmed by 3 bases and J by 4 bases, leaving 10 bases between them. Per germline, CDR1 ENHRY and CDR2 SYGVKD. As DNA, the CDR3 is TGTGCCATCAGTGAAGGACAGAGTAATCAGCCCCAGCATTTT. It translates to CAISEGQSNQPQHF.

At least ten counts were recorded for this clonotype. The J gene is TRBJ1-1, the V gene TRBV10-3; possibly TRBD1 for D (5 bases). The germline V gene has CDR1 ENHRY and CDR2 SYGVKD. The CDR3 totals 12 residues. Trimming took off 4 bases at V and 11 bases at J, with 14 bases between the two ends. CDR3 coding DNA: TGTGCCATCAGTGTTAATGCAGGGTTTGCTTTCTTT. Translating gives CAISVNAGFAFF.

As for this clonotype: This may be a read error, as it is one base from a much larger clone. The V call is TRBV4-1, the J call TRBJ2-1; 12 bases are shared with TRBD2. The V gene's germline CDR1 is MGHRA and CDR2 YSYEKL. The CDR3 extends over 14 amino acids. The J segment lost 12 bases and the V segment lost 4 bases, leaving 7 bases of the junction unmatched. This CDR3 is CASSLTSGRYWQFF. The CDR3 DNA follows: TGCGCCAGCAGCCTCACTAGCGGGAGGTACTGGCAGTTCTTC.

This clonotype was picked up many times. The chain carries TRBV20-1 and TRBJ2-3; D gene uncertain. The V end was cut by 3 bases, the J end by 0 bases, with 10 bases between. The CDR3 covers 14 residues. Germline CDR1 reads DFQATT; CDR2 reads SNEGSKA (reference sequence). The DNA for the CDR3 is TGCAGTGCTAGGACGGGCGGAAGCACAGATACGCAGTATTTT. Its protein is CSARTGGSTDTQYF.

This clonotype was seen many times. The rearrangement links TRBV5-6 to TRBJ1-4; D is perhaps TRBD1 (5 bases). Trimming removed 3 bases from V and 8 bases from J, with 17 bases in between. The germline V gene has CDR1 SGHDT and CDR2 YYEEEE. The CDR3 length is 15 residues. The CDR3, as DNA: TGTGCCAGCAGCTCTCCAACAGGACAAGGCGAAAAACTGTTTTTT. Amino acid sequence: CASSSPTGQGEKLFF.

Of note for this clonotype: With a much larger clone just one base away, this may be a read error. The DNA of the CDR3 is TGTGCCAGCAGTTTTGGAGGGGTCGGCGAGCAGTTCTTC. It codes for CASSFGGVGEQFF. The chain combines TRBV27 with TRBJ2-1, with D possibly matching TRBD2 (6 bases). Germline V lookup: CDR1 MNHEY, CDR2 SMNVEV (reference sequence). The CDR3 is made up of 13 amino acids. V dropped 3 bases and J dropped 10 bases, with 13 bases sitting between them.

This clonotype was detected ten times or more. The chain combines TRBV5-4 with TRBJ1-2; TRBD1 matches 10 bases. V shed 4 bases and J 5 bases; nucleotides not matched to a gene: 5. The germline V gene has CDR1 SGHNT and CDR2 YYREEE (reference sequence). This CDR3 is built from 14 residues. CDR3 nucleotide sequence: TGTGCCAGCAGCACCACGGGACAGGGGTATGGCTACACCTTC. Encoded protein: CASSTTGQGYGYTF.

This clonotype was seen more than once but under ten times. This chain links TRBV18 with TRBJ1-5; the D gene is possibly TRBD1 (6 bases). The germline gives CDR1 KGHSH, CDR2 LQKENI. Trimming stripped 3 bases from V and 4 bases from J, with 13 bases between. This CDR3 is built from 15 residues. The CDR3 bases are TGTGCCAGCTCACCGGACAGTTTGGCGAATCAGCCCCAGCATTTT. As protein: CASSPDSLANQPQHF.

The chain links TRBV5-4 to TRBJ1-6; possible D gene TRBD1, 6 bases. V was cut by 3 bases and J by 10 bases, with 17 bases left in between. Per the germline V gene, CDR1 is SGHNT and CDR2 is YYREEE (reference sequence). The CDR3 is made up of 15 amino acids. The CDR3 DNA reads TGTGCCAGCAGCTCCTACAGGGACTCGACGTCACCCCTCCACTTT. Translated, it gives CASSSYRDSTSPLHF.

This chain links TRBV7-9 with TRBJ2-5; perhaps D is TRBD1 or TRBD2 (5 bases each). Germline CDR1 and CDR2: SEHNR and FQNEAQ (reference sequence). Deletions cut 4 bases from V and 2 bases from J, with 14 bases between. The CDR3 sequence is 15 residues long. CDR3 DNA sequence: TGTGCCAGCAGCTCATGGGCGTGGGGGCAAGAGACCCAGTACTTC. Residues: CASSSWAWGQETQYF.

The chain links TRBV10-2 to TRBJ2-1; 12 bases align to TRBD2. V shed 2 bases, J shed 7 bases, and the junction held 6 bases outside the gene matches. CDR1 and CDR2 from the germline V gene are WSHSY and SAAADI. This CDR3 is built from 16 residues. The CDR3 DNA sequence: TGCGCCAGCAGTGAGAAGACTAGCGGGAGAGGGAATGAGCAGTTCTTC. This gives the protein CASSEKTSGRGNEQFF.

This clonotype has just one count. V usage is TRBV6-4 and J usage is TRBJ2-1; D remains ambiguous. CDR1 is MRHNA and CDR2 is SNTAGT in the germline V gene. This CDR3 contains 11 residues. Trimming removed 7 bases from V and 6 bases from J, with 7 bases in between. The CDR3 DNA reads as TGTGCCAGCACTCAGGCCAATGAGCAGTTCTTC. Protein product: CASTQANEQFF.

The chain recombines TRBV12-3 or TRBV12-4 with TRBJ2-1; TRBD2 aligns across 10 bases. Trimming at V came to 3 bases and at J to 7 bases, leaving 3 bases not matched to a gene. The CDR3 totals 14 residues. The CDR3 DNA reads as TGTGCCAGCAGTTTTGAACTAGCGGGAAATGAGCAGTTCTTC. It specifies CASSFELAGNEQFF.

The chain has TRBV10-2 and TRBJ2-7, with D possibly TRBD1 on 6 matching bases. Germline V gene lookup returns CDR1 WSHSY and CDR2 SAAADI. The CDR3 is 13 residues long. V was cut by 4 bases and J by 1 base, with 8 bases left in between. For the CDR3, the DNA is TGCGCCAGCAGTGGAGGGGGTTCCTACGAGCAGTACTTC. Amino acid sequence: CASSGGGSYEQYF.

This clonotype was seen many times. J is TRBJ1-5 and V is TRBV29-1; a weak D match, TRBD1 (6 bases). The V gene's germline CDR1 is SQVTM and CDR2 ANQGSEA. Trimming removed 8 bases at V and 6 bases at J, with 17 bases between. This CDR3 is built from 13 residues. This CDR3 reads CSTGEQGSQPQHF. CDR3 coding DNA: TGCAGCACCGGAGAACAGGGCAGTCAGCCCCAGCATTTT.

In its sample, this clonotype was seen many times. The junction departs from the called germline gene at one end, perhaps through a read error. J is TRBJ2-2 and V is TRBV7-2; D unclear. The germline V gene encodes CDR1 SGHTA and CDR2 FQGNSA. The CDR3 is 13 amino acids. The CDR3 is CASSLAGYGELFF. The CDR3 coding sequence is TGCGCCAGCAGCTTGGCCGGTTACGGGGAGCTGTTTTTT.

The chain recombines TRBV7-3 with TRBJ2-3; D not certain. The V gene lost 9 bases and the J gene lost 0 bases, with 16 bases spanning the gap. Germline V CDR1 and CDR2: SGHTA, FQGTGA. The CDR3 has 15 residues. CDR3 residues: CASSMLAISTDTQYF. DNA for the CDR3: TGTGCCAGTAGTATGTTGGCCATAAGCACAGATACGCAGTATTTT.

The chain uses TRBV4-3 and TRBJ2-7; TRBD2 aligns across 8 bases. The CDR3 runs 16 residues. Germline V gives CDR1 LGHNA, CDR2 YSLEER. The J segment lost 8 bases and the V segment lost 4 bases, leaving 16 bases of the junction unmatched. DNA for the CDR3: TGCGCCAGCAGCCCCCGGGGAACTAGCGGCTATTCTCAGCAGTACTTC. This gives the protein CASSPRGTSGYSQQYF.